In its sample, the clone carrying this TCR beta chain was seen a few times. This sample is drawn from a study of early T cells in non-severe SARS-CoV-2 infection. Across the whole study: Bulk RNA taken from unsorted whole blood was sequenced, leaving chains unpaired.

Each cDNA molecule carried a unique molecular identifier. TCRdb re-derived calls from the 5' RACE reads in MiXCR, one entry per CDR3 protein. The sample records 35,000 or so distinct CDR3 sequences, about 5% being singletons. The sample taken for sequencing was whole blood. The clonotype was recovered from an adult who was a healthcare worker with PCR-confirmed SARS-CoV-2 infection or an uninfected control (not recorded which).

The CDR3 reads CSVGTGAGNTIYF. The CDR3 nucleotides are TGCAGCGTGGGGACAGGGGCTGGAAACACCATATATTTT. V and J are TRBV29-1 and TRBJ1-3; 10 positions match TRBD1. Germline loops: CDR1 SQVTM, CDR2 ANQGSEA. J lost 2 bases, V lost 6 bases, and 1 base had no gene match. This CDR3 comprises 13 residues.